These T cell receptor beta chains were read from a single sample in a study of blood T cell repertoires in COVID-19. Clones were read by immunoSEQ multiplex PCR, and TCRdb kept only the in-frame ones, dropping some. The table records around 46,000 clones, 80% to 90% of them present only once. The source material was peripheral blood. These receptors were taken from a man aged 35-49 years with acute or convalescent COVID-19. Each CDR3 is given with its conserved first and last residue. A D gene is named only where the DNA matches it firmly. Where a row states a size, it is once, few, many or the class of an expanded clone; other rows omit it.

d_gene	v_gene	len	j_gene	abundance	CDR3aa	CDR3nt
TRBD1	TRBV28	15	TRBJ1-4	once	CASSFRGDRVEKLFF	TGTGCCAGCAGTTTTAGGGGGGACAGGGTTGAAAAACTGTTTTTT
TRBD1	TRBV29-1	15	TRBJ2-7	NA	CSVFSSGQGTYEQYF	TGCAGCGTTTTCTCCTCCGGACAGGGAACCTACGAGCAGTACTTC
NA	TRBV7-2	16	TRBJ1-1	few	CASSLDWSAGRTEAFF	TGTGCCAGCAGCTTAGATTGGTCGGCAGGGAGGACTGAAGCTTTCTTT
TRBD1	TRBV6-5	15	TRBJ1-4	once	CASAGTGVTNEKLFF	TGTGCCAGCGCCGGGACAGGGGTTACTAATGAAAAACTGTTTTTT
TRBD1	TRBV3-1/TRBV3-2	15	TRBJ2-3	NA	CASSRGQGATDTQYF	TGTGCCAGCAGCCGGGGACAGGGGGCCACAGATACGCAGTATTTT
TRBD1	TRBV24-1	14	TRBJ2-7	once	CATSDVDRDGEQYF	TGTGCCACCAGTGATGTTGACAGGGACGGCGAGCAGTACTTC
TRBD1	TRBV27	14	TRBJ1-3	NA	CASSSTGGRNTIYF	TGTGCCAGCAGTTCTACAGGGGGCAGAAACACCATATATTTT
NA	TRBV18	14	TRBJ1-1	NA	CASSPASSNTEAFF	TGTGCCAGCTCCCCCGCAAGCTCGAACACTGAAGCTTTCTTT
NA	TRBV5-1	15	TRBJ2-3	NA	CASSFSFTSTDTQYF	TGCGCCAGCAGCTTTTCTTTCACTAGCACAGATACGCAGTATTTT
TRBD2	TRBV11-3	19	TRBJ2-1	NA	CASSLKALTAGDFYNEQFF	TGTGCCAGCAGCTTAAAAGCTCTGACAGCGGGGGACTTCTACAATGAGCAGTTCTTC
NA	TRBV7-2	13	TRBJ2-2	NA	CASSPKNTGELFF	TGTGCCAGCAGCCCCAAGAACACCGGGGAGCTGTTTTTT
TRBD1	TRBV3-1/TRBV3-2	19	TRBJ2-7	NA	CASSQAAGGDRVSTYEQYF	TGTGCCAGCAGCCAAGCTGCTGGGGGTGACAGGGTATCGACCTACGAGCAGTACTTC
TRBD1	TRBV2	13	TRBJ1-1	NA	CASSQTGVTEAFF	TGTGCCAGCAGTCAAACAGGGGTCACTGAAGCTTTCTTT
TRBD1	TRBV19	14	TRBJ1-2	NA	CASTPDRGLLGYTF	TGTGCCAGTACTCCCGACAGGGGGCTTCTTGGCTACACCTTC
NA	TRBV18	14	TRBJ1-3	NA	CASSEGGGGNTIYF	TGTGCCAGCTCGGAGGGAGGCGGTGGAAACACCATATATTTT
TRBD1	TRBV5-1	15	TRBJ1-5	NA	CASSLIGGAGQPQHF	TGCGCCAGCAGCTTGATAGGGGGCGCGGGTCAGCCCCAGCATTTT